One sample yielded the 29 T cell receptor beta chains listed below, sequenced in a study of T cells in Graves' hyperthyroidism and ophthalmopathy (dated by TCRdb to about 2019). To prepare the library, multiplex PCR was applied. Sequencing instrument: Illumina HiSeq 2000. The TCR beta CDR3 regions were amplified from RNA transcripts. The TCR CDR3 was subjected to a first round of RT-PCR using the HTBI primer set and the Qiagen OneStep RT-PCR kit. The raw public data were reprocessed by TCRdb itself: fastp quality trimming at Q25, MiXCR clonotype calling, in-frame beta chains only. Rows with a matching CDR3 protein are joined into one entry that keeps the most common DNA and genes. The sample includes about 600,000 distinct CDR3 sequences, with 16% observed a single time. Roughly 3.3% of the sample is taken by the ten largest. What was sequenced was blood. The receptors stem from a woman between 40 and 50 years old with Graves' ophthalmopathy.

This rearrangement joins TRBV30 to TRBJ2-2; D is possibly TRBD1 (7 bases). Trimming removed 4 bases at V and 7 bases at J, with 10 bases between. The CDR3 sequence is 12 residues long. Germline CDR1 GTSNPN, CDR2 SVGIG (reference sequence). The CDR3 sequence: CAWTGGIGELFF. The CDR3 DNA follows: TGTGCCTGGACAGGGGGGATCGGGGAGCTGTTTTTT.

The gene calls are TRBV5-6 and TRBJ1-1; 12 nucleotides line up with TRBD1. The CDR3 sequence is 17 residues long. The ends lost 1 base at V and 5 bases at J; junction bases unmatched: 9. The germline CDR1 and CDR2 sequences are SGHDT and YYEEEE. The CDR3 DNA is TGTGCCAGCAGCTTGTGGGGGACAGGGGGCGCTTCTACTGAAGCTTTCTTT. Its protein product is CASSLWGTGGASTEAFF.

This clonotype came up many times. The CDR3 region is CASSHRGYGYTF. CDR3 DNA: TGTGCCAGCAGCCATAGGGGCTATGGCTACACCTTC. The J gene is TRBJ1-2, the V gene TRBV11-2; perhaps TRBD1 as D (5 bases). Germline V gene lookup returns CDR1 SGHAT and CDR2 FQNNGV. The CDR3 consists of 12 residues. The V end was cut by 5 bases, the J end by 4 bases, with 8 bases between. The whole variable domain, remainder taken from reference TRBV11-2 and TRBJ1-2, is EAGVAQSPRYKIIEKRQSVAFWCNPISGHATLYWYQQILGQGPKLLIQFQNNGVVDDSQLPKDRFSAERLKGVDSTLKIQPAKLEDSAVYLCASSHRGYGYTFGSGTRLTVV.

This clonotype was picked up a small number of times. The V call is TRBV4-2, the J call TRBJ1-5, with a weak D call TRBD1 (5 bases). There are 17 residues in the CDR3. Trimming left V 0 bases short and J 6 bases short, with 18 bases between. Germline V gene lookup returns CDR1 LGHNA and CDR2 YNFKEQ. Here the CDR3 reads CASSQDWGGTGGQPQHF. CDR3 coding DNA: TGTGCCAGCAGCCAAGATTGGGGAGGGACGGGCGGTCAGCCCCAGCATTTT.

This clonotype was found many times. This chain links TRBV20-1 with TRBJ2-5; D not certain. V was pared by 3 bases and J by 4 bases, with 9 bases between. This CDR3 contains 12 residues. Per the germline V gene, CDR1 is DFQATT and CDR2 is SNEGSKA (reference sequence). The CDR3 region has the DNA TGCAGTGCTAGTAAGCTTTTAGAGACCCAGTACTTC. Translating it yields CSASKLLETQYF.

This clonotype was observed many times. V and J are TRBV20-1 and TRBJ2-7; D gene ambiguous. Per the germline V gene, CDR1 is DFQATT and CDR2 is SNEGSKA (reference sequence). The CDR3 is 10 residues long. The ends were cut back, 4 bases at V and 3 bases at J, with 4 bases in the middle. The CDR3, as DNA: TGCAGTGCTAACAACTACGAGCAGTACTTC. It is translated as CSANNYEQYF.

This clonotype has only a few counts. At one end the junction does not follow the germline gene, possibly because of a read error. This chain uses TRBV20-1 with TRBJ1-5; 9 nucleotides agree with TRBD1. Germline CDR1 and CDR2: DFQATT and SNEGSKA (reference sequence). The CDR3 contains 15 residues. In DNA form, the CDR3 reads TGCAGTGCTAGTCATCAACAGGGGGCCGGTCAGCCCCGGCATTTT. It is translated as CSASHQQGAGQPRHF.

The chain joins TRBV28 to TRBJ1-2; tentatively, D is TRBD1 (6 bases). The germline gives CDR1 MDHEN, CDR2 SYDVKM. V was pared by 5 bases and J by 3 bases, with 13 bases between. This CDR3 has 14 residues. The CDR3 DNA follows: TGTGCCAGCAGTGAACAAGGGGGTGACTATGGCTACACCTTC. It translates to CASSEQGGDYGYTF.

V is TRBV6-1 and J is TRBJ2-1; 7 positions agree with TRBD2. Looked up from germline, CDR1 is MNHNS and CDR2 is SASEGT. This CDR3 has 16 amino acids. Trimming took 3 bases from V and 6 from J; bases not matched to a gene: 11. CDR3 loop: CASSESAGVGANEQFF. For the CDR3, the DNA is TGTGCCAGCAGTGAGTCTGCGGGAGTGGGTGCCAATGAGCAGTTCTTC.

This clonotype was counted at least ten times. J is TRBJ2-3 and V is TRBV18; 8 positions agree with TRBD2. CDR3 size: 15 residues. V shed 1 base, J shed 1 base, and the junction held 1 base outside the gene matches. Germline CDR1 KGHSH, CDR2 LQKENI. The CDR3 DNA reads as TGTGCCAGCTCACCACTACTAGCGGGCACAGATACGCAGTATTTT. Protein product: CASSPLLAGTDTQYF.

Note on this clonotype: The junction and the germline gene differ at one end; a read error may be behind it. This chain links TRBV10-3 with TRBJ2-1, with TRBD2 identical over 16 bases. Germline loops: CDR1 ENHRY, CDR2 SYGVKD. The CDR3 totals 16 residues. Here the CDR3 reads CATWGTSGGARNERFF. DNA of the CDR3: TGTGCCACCTGGGGGACTAGCGGGGGGGCAAGGAATGAGCGGTTCTTC.

This clonotype has a count of ten or more. The chain carries TRBV5-1 and TRBJ2-7, with D perhaps assigned TRBD1 or TRBD2 (5 bases each). This CDR3 spans 15 amino acids. V was clipped by 0 bases and J by 2 bases, with 12 bases between them. Germline loops: CDR1 SGHRS, CDR2 YFSETQ. As DNA, the CDR3 is TGCGCCAGCAGCTTGGACGGGGACGGACCCTACGAGCAGTACTTC. Amino acids: CASSLDGDGPYEQYF. Variable domain in full (rest from reference TRBV5-1 and TRBJ2-7): KAGVTQTPRYLIKTRGQQVTLSCSPISGHRSVSWYQQTPGQGLQFLFEYFSETQRNKGNFPGRFSGRQFSNSRSEMNVSTLELGDSALYLCASSLDGDGPYEQYFGPGTRLTVT.

The sample holds many counts of this clonotype. The chain joins TRBV7-9 to TRBJ2-3; tentatively, D is TRBD1 (7 bases). The CDR3 sequence is 18 residues long. V was clipped by 5 bases and J by 4 bases, with 25 bases between them. CDR1 is SEHNR and CDR2 is FQNEAQ in the germline V gene (reference sequence). The CDR3 DNA sequence: TGTGCCAGCAGCCCGGGAAGGAGGGGGCCCCCGTTGGCAGATACGCAGTATTTT. This gives the protein CASSPGRRGPPLADTQYF.

The sample holds many counts of this clonotype. The chain uses TRBV7-2 and TRBJ2-5; 8 positions match TRBD1. This CDR3 is built from 13 residues. V lost 5 bases to trimming and J lost 5 bases; unmatched junction nucleotides: 4. Germline assignment: CDR1 SGHTA and CDR2 FQGNSA. The CDR3 here is CASSPGQAETQYF. CDR3 nucleotide sequence: TGTGCCAGCAGCCCGGGACAGGCGGAGACCCAGTACTTC.

V is TRBV6-1 and J is TRBJ2-3; D is perhaps TRBD2 (6 bases). Germline values: CDR1 MNHNS, CDR2 SASEGT. Trimming shortened V by 7 bases and J by 5 bases, and 19 bases separated the two germline ends. The CDR3 extends over 15 amino acids. The CDR3 spells CASTLRGWGVDTQYF. CDR3 in DNA: TGTGCCAGCACCCTTAGGGGCTGGGGGGTAGATACGCAGTATTTT.

V usage is TRBV30 and J usage is TRBJ2-2; TRBD1 aligns across 12 bases. The CDR3 length is 17 residues. J lost 6 bases, V lost 5 bases, and 13 bases had no gene match. Germline V gene sequence: CDR1 GTSNPN, CDR2 SVGIG (reference sequence). The CDR3 loop reads CAWGDSPGQGAPGELFF. The CDR3 bases are TGTGCCTGGGGGGATTCCCCGGGACAGGGGGCGCCCGGGGAGCTGTTTTTT.

This clonotype was recorded a few times. J is TRBJ1-2 and V is TRBV30; D is uncertain. Trimming left V 3 bases short and J 2 bases short, with 10 bases between. The CDR3 runs to 13 residues. Germline V CDR1 and CDR2: GTSNPN, SVGIG (reference sequence). This CDR3 reads CAWSASFNYGYTF. CDR3 DNA: TGTGCCTGGAGCGCCAGCTTCAACTATGGCTACACCTTC.

This clonotype was recorded many times. This chain joins TRBV11-2 and TRBJ2-7, with D unresolved. V lost 6 bases and J lost 3, with 9 bases in between. CDR3 size: 12 residues. The germline V gene encodes CDR1 SGHAT and CDR2 FQNNGV. The CDR3 is CASSPPHYEQYF. Here the CDR3 DNA reads TGTGCCAGCAGTCCCCCCCACTACGAGCAGTACTTC.

This clonotype was seen many times. The genes are TRBV27 and TRBJ1-6, with a possible D match to TRBD1 (5 bases). V lost 5 bases, J lost 6 bases, and 14 bases lay in between. Germline CDR1 is MNHEY and CDR2 is SMNVEV (reference sequence). CDR3 length: 15 amino acids. The chain's CDR3 is CASSPLTEFNSPLHF. DNA for the CDR3: TGTGCCAGCAGTCCCTTGACAGAGTTTAATTCACCCCTCCACTTT.

The chain uses TRBV27 and TRBJ2-6; 9 bases match TRBD1. The V gene's germline CDR1 is MNHEY and CDR2 SMNVEV (reference sequence). The CDR3 has 14 residues. Trimming cost V 11 bases and J 4 bases; bases outside gene matches: 6. For the CDR3, the DNA is TGTGCCCGATACAGGGGGCAAGGGGCCAACGTCCTGACTTTC. As protein: CARYRGQGANVLTF.

This clonotype has only a few counts. The rearrangement uses TRBV12-3 or TRBV12-4 and TRBJ2-1, with TRBD2 matching 14 bases. There are 18 residues in the CDR3. V lost 6 bases to trimming and J lost 4 bases; unmatched junction nucleotides: 11. In DNA form, the CDR3 reads TGTGCCAGCAGCGCCGGGACTAGCGGGGGAATGAGGTACAATGAGCAGTTCTTC. Translation gives CASSAGTSGGMRYNEQFF.

Ten or more counts support this clonotype. CDR3 bases: TGTGCCAGCAGCCTACAGGGGAATTCTGGAAACACCATATATTTT. Protein sequence: CASSLQGNSGNTIYF. This chain uses TRBV2 with TRBJ1-3; 7 nucleotides match TRBD1. The CDR3 extends over 15 amino acids. Germline CDR1 and CDR2: SNHLY and FYNNEI. Trimming removed 6 bases from V and 1 base from J; junction bases left unmatched: 6.

The chain carries TRBV7-2 and TRBJ2-5, with D possibly called TRBD1 or TRBD2 (5 bases each). CDR1 is SGHTA and CDR2 is FQGNSA in the germline V gene. Trimming took 0 bases from V and 5 from J, leaving 10 bases between them. The CDR3 length is 14 residues. CDR3 protein: CASSLAGWGETQYF. The DNA of the CDR3 is TGTGCCAGCAGCTTAGCGGGGTGGGGGGAGACCCAGTACTTC.

This chain joins TRBV7-3 and TRBJ2-7, with no clear D. The V gene's germline CDR1 is SGHTA and CDR2 FQGTGA. This CDR3 contains 13 residues. With 2 bases removed from V and 5 bases from J, the gap between germline ends came to 10 bases. CDR3 residues: CASSLSPDDEQYF. Written as DNA, the CDR3 is TGTGCCAGCAGCTTATCACCGGACGACGAGCAGTACTTC.

The V gene is TRBV10-3, the J gene TRBJ2-7; the D gene could be TRBD1 or TRBD2 (5 bases each). V was cut by 9 bases and J by 2 bases, with 11 bases left in between. The CDR3 extends over 12 amino acids. Germline V CDR1 and CDR2: ENHRY, SYGVKD. In DNA, the CDR3 is TGTGCCATAAGGGACCGTCCCTACGAGCAGTACTTC. This translates into CAIRDRPYEQYF.

The rearrangement joins TRBV7-9 to TRBJ1-1; D perhaps matches TRBD1 (6 bases). Germline V lookup: CDR1 SEHNR, CDR2 FQNEAQ (reference sequence). This CDR3 comprises 12 residues. V shed 1 base and J shed 10 bases, with 10 bases lying between them. CDR3 in amino acids: CASSLVTGAAFF. DNA of the CDR3: TGTGCCAGCAGCTTAGTTACGGGGGCAGCTTTCTTT.

The chain is built from TRBV9 and TRBJ2-7; D may correspond to TRBD1 or TRBD2 (5 bases each). V lost 5 bases and J lost 7, with 22 bases in between. CDR1 SGDLS and CDR2 YYNGEE come from the germline V gene. This CDR3 contains 15 residues. CDR3 sequence (DNA): TGTGCCAGCAGTCGCGCCGGGACGGAACTCGGGGAGCAGTACTTC. This codes for CASSRAGTELGEQYF.

This clonotype was seen only a few times. The chain combines TRBV11-2 with TRBJ2-1; TRBD2 matches at 7 bases. The CDR3 has 15 residues. Germline V lookup: CDR1 SGHAT, CDR2 FQNNGV. V was clipped by 0 bases and J by 4 bases; unmatched bases: 3. CDR3 sequence (DNA): TGTGCCAGCAGCTTAGAGGCTAGCGGATACAATGAGCAGTTCTTC. This encodes CASSLEASGYNEQFF.

This clonotype has more than one count but fewer than ten. The chain couples TRBV20-1 to TRBJ1-4; D is uncertain. Germline CDR1 and CDR2: DFQATT and SNEGSKA (reference sequence). The CDR3 is 15 amino acids. V was shortened by 1 base and J by 7 bases, with 16 bases between the two germline ends. CDR3 bases: TGCAGTGCTAGAGGAGGTAGATCTGACGGTGAAAAACTGTTTTTT. Its translation: CSARGGRSDGEKLFF.